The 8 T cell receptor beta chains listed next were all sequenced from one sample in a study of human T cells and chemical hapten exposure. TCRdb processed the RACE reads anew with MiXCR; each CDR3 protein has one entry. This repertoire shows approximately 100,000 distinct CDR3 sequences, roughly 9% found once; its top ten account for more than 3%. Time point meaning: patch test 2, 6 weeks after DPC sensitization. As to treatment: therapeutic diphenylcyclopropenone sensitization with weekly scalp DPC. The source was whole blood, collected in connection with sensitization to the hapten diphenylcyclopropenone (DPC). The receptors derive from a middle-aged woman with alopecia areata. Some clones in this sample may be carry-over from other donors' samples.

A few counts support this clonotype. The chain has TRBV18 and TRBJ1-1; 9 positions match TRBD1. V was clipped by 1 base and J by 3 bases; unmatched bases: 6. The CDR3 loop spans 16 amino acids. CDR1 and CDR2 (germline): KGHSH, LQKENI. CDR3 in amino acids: CASSPLLTGGHTEAFF. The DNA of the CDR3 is TGTGCCAGCTCACCACTCCTAACAGGGGGCCACACTGAAGCTTTCTTT.

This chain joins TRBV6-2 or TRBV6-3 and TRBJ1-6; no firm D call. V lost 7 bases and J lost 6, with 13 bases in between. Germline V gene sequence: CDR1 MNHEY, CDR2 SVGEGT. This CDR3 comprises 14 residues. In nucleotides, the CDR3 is TGTGCCAGCATCCGGGTACTGGGTAATTCACCCCTCCACTTT. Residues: CASIRVLGNSPLHF.

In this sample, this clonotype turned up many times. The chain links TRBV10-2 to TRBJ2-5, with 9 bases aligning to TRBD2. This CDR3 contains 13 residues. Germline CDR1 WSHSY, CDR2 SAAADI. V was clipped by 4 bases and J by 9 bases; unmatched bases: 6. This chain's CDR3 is CASSVAGEDAQYF. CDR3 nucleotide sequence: TGCGCCAGCAGTGTAGCGGGGGAAGATGCCCAGTACTTC.

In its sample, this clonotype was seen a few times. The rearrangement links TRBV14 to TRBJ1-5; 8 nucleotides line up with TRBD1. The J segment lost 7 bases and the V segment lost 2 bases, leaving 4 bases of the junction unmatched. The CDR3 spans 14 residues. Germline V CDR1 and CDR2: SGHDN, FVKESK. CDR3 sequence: CASSQTGGGQPQHF. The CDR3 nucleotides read TGTGCCAGCAGCCAAACAGGGGGGGGACAGCCCCAGCATTTT.

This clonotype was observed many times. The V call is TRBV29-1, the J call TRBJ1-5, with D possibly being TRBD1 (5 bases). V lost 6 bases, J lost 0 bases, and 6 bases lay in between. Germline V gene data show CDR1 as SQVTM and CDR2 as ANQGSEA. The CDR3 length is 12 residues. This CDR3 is CSVGTSNQPQHF. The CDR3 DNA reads TGCAGCGTCGGGACTAGCAATCAGCCCCAGCATTTT. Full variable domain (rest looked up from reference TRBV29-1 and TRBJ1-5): SAVISQKPSRDICQRGTSLTIQCQVDSQVTMMFWYRQQPGQSLTLIATANQGSEATYESGFVIDKFPISRPNLTFSTLTVSNMSPEDSSIYLCSVGTSNQPQHFGDGTRLSIL.

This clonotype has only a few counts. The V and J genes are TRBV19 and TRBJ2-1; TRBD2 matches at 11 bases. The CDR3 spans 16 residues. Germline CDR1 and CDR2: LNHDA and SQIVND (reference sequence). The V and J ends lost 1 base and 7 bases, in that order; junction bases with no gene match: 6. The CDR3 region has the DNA TGTGCCAGTAGTATAGGGCTAGCGGGGGGCCGAAATGAGCAGTTCTTC. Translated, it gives CASSIGLAGGRNEQFF.

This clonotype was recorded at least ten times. The CDR3 loop is CASSLSLGGHSYEQYF. Here the CDR3 DNA reads TGTGCCAGCAGCCTTTCCCTAGGGGGGCACTCCTACGAGCAGTACTTC. This rearrangement joins TRBV3-1 to TRBJ2-7; the D call may be TRBD1 or TRBD2 (6 bases each). V was trimmed by 4 bases and J by 0 bases, leaving 16 bases between them. This CDR3 comprises 16 residues. Germline V gene sequence: CDR1 LGHDT, CDR2 YNNKEL (reference sequence).

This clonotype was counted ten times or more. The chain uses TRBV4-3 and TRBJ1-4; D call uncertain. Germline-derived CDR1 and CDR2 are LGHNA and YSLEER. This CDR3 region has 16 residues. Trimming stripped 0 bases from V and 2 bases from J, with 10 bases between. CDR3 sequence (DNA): TGCGCCAGCAGCCAAGATCCCGGGCCCACTAATGAAAAACTGTTTTTT. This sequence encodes CASSQDPGPTNEKLFF.